The 27 T cell receptor beta chains reported below all come from one sample, sequenced in a study of blood T cell repertoires in COVID-19. The repertoire was sequenced with immunoSEQ multiplex PCR; TCRdb's copy has only in-frame clones and lacks some. The data hold nearly 250,000 clones, with around 86% observed a single time. Source material: peripheral blood. All receptors come from an elderly woman with COVID-19, enrolled during active disease.

The chain carries TRBV4-1 and TRBJ1-5, with D maybe TRBD1 (5 bases). The CDR3 loop spans 16 amino acids. CDR1 and CDR2 (germline): MGHRA, YSYEKL. Trimming removed 1 base from V and 6 bases from J, with 16 bases in between. In nucleotides, the CDR3 is TGCGCCAGCAGCCAAGTACCGTCATCTGGGGCTCAGCCCCAGCATTTT. Residues: CASSQVPSSGAQPQHF.

This chain uses TRBV10-3 with TRBJ2-3; the match to TRBD1 covers 8 bases. CDR3 length: 16 amino acids. Germline lookup yields CDR1 ENHRY and CDR2 SYGVKD. The junction had 10 bases not matched to a gene; V was cut back by 7 bases and J by 1 base. In DNA form, the CDR3 reads TGTGCCATCACTGATCTGAAGGACAGGGGCACAGATACGCAGTATTTT. It codes for CAITDLKDRGTDTQYF.

The chain recombines TRBV5-1 with TRBJ2-2; D remains ambiguous. The CDR3 runs to 13 residues. The germline V gene has CDR1 SGHRS and CDR2 YFSETQ. Trimming removed 2 bases at V and 1 base at J, with 3 bases between. CDR3 DNA sequence: TGCGCCAGCAGCTTCCAGAACACCGGGGAGCTGTTTTTT. Translation gives CASSFQNTGELFF.

V and J are TRBV19 and TRBJ1-2; D unclear. This CDR3 comprises 15 residues. The V end lost 7 bases, the J end lost 4 bases, and 19 bases lay between the germline ends. CDR1 LNHDA and CDR2 SQIVND come from the germline V gene (reference sequence). The CDR3 nucleotides read TGTGCCAGTAAGAGGGAGGAGGGAGGCTTCTATGGCTACACCTTC. Its protein product is CASKREEGGFYGYTF.

V gene TRBV5-4 combines with J gene TRBJ1-6; the match to TRBD1 covers 7 bases. The CDR3 covers 14 residues. The J segment lost 9 bases and the V segment lost 2 bases, leaving 5 bases of the junction unmatched. The germline gives CDR1 SGHNT, CDR2 YYREEE (reference sequence). CDR3 residues: CASSFGRGVSPLHF. DNA of the CDR3: TGTGCCAGCAGCTTCGGCAGGGGGGTTTCACCCCTCCACTTT.

The chain joins TRBV6-5 to TRBJ2-5, with TRBD2 identical over 9 bases. Germline CDR1 is MNHEY and CDR2 is SVGAGI. Germline trimming cut 2 bases from V and 5 bases from J; bases unmatched to any gene: 6. The CDR3 is 15 amino acids. This CDR3 reads CASSYGAGGPETQYF. CDR3 sequence (DNA): TGTGCCAGCAGTTACGGAGCGGGGGGCCCCGAGACCCAGTACTTC.

As for this clone: An end of the junction does not agree with germline; a read error may underlie this. The chain is built from TRBV2 and TRBJ2-1; D call uncertain. The length of the CDR3 is 11 residues. Per germline, CDR1 SNHLY and CDR2 FYNNEI. This CDR3 reads CASSSFNEQFF. The DNA of the CDR3 is TGTGCCAGCAGCTCCTTCAATGAGCAGTTCTTC. The full variable domain, in which reference TRBV2 and TRBJ2-1 provide the parts outside the CDR3, is EPEVTQTPSHQVTQMGQEVILRCVPISNHLYFYWYRQILGQKVEFLVSFYNNEISEKSEIFDDQFSVERPDGSNFTLKIRSTKLEDSAMYFCASSSFNEQFFGPGTRLTVL.

This clone was counted only a few times. This sequence joins TRBV12-3 or TRBV12-4 and TRBJ1-2; unclear D gene. The CDR3 covers 13 residues. V dropped 3 bases and J dropped 6 bases, with 11 bases sitting between them. The CDR3 sequence is CASSFSGSDGYTF. The CDR3 DNA reads TGTGCCAGCAGTTTCTCGGGATCGGATGGCTACACCTTC.

The chain has TRBV30 and TRBJ1-1, with TRBD1 identical over 8 bases. The CDR3 has 13 amino acids. J lost 11 bases, V lost 1 base, and 9 bases had no gene match. Germline assignment: CDR1 GTSNPN and CDR2 SVGIG (reference sequence). In DNA form, the CDR3 reads TGTGCCTGGAGTGGGACAGGGTCCCTAGGGGCTTTCTTT. Translation gives CAWSGTGSLGAFF.

This clone showed up just a few times. The chain joins TRBV5-1 to TRBJ2-2, with 7 positions matching TRBD1. The trim removed 10 bases at V and 6 bases at J, leaving 12 bases unmatched. From germline, CDR1 is SGHRS and CDR2 YFSETQ. This CDR3 is 14 amino acids long. CDR3 sequence: CADRQGPSAGELFF. CDR3 coding DNA: TGCGCCGACCGACAGGGCCCCTCGGCCGGGGAGCTGTTTTTT.

The genes are TRBV6-4 and TRBJ1-5; D is uncertain. Germline V CDR1 and CDR2: MRHNA, SNTAGT. This CDR3 comprises 14 residues. Trimming stripped 3 bases from V and 7 bases from J, with 13 bases between. The CDR3 sequence is CASSESMGRQPQHF. The CDR3 DNA is TGTGCCAGCAGTGAATCTATGGGGAGGCAGCCCCAGCATTTT.

The chain carries TRBV18 and TRBJ1-1, with 7 bases aligning to TRBD1. The CDR3 has 14 residues. V gave up 5 bases and J gave up 5 bases; unmatched junction bases: 8. Germline values: CDR1 KGHSH, CDR2 LQKENI. Written as DNA, the CDR3 is TGTGCCAGCTCATCCGACAGGGTACGGACTGAAGCTTTCTTT. This gives the protein CASSSDRVRTEAFF.

The CDR3 DNA reads TGTGCCTGGAGTCTATTTAGGGGCAGCCGAACTAACTATGGCTACACCTTC. The encoded protein is CAWSLFRGSRTNYGYTF. The gene calls are TRBV30 and TRBJ1-2, with a tentative D call TRBD1 (5 bases). CDR1 is GTSNPN, CDR2 SVGIG, per germline (reference sequence). CDR3 length: 17 amino acids. The ends were cut back, 2 bases at V and 0 bases at J, with 19 bases in the middle.

The chain is built from TRBV10-3 and TRBJ2-1, with 14 bases matching TRBD2. J lost 9 bases, V lost 6 bases, and 7 bases had no gene match. This CDR3 contains 15 residues. Per the germline V gene, CDR1 is ENHRY and CDR2 is SYGVKD. CDR3: CAISDLGLAGGEQFF. The CDR3 bases are TGTGCCATCAGCGACCTTGGACTAGCGGGGGGTGAGCAGTTCTTC.

The chain uses TRBV5-6 and TRBJ1-4; 8 bases line up with TRBD1. Germline assignment: CDR1 SGHDT and CDR2 YYEEEE. The CDR3 is 16 amino acids. The J segment lost 8 bases and the V segment lost 4 bases, leaving 13 bases of the junction unmatched. The CDR3 protein is CASSVDWTGPLEKLFF. In DNA form, the CDR3 reads TGTGCCAGCAGCGTGGACTGGACAGGGCCACTAGAAAAACTGTTTTTT.

The chain recombines TRBV12-5 with TRBJ1-1; 8 bases map to TRBD1. V shed 2 bases, J shed 2 bases, and the junction held 16 bases outside the gene matches. The CDR3 is 19 residues long. The V gene's germline CDR1 is LGHNT and CDR2 FRNRAP. In nucleotides, the CDR3 is TGTGCTAGTGGTTTGCTCTCCGGACAGGGTAGGGGAGGCAACACTGAAGCTTTCTTT. Residues: CASGLLSGQGRGGNTEAFF.

The V gene is TRBV18, the J gene TRBJ1-6; 9 nucleotides line up with TRBD1. The CDR3 covers 14 residues. After removal of 3 bases from V and 10 bases from J, the junction contained 4 bases not matched to a gene. Germline CDR1 is KGHSH and CDR2 is LQKENI. DNA of the CDR3: TGTGCCAGCTCACCTGGGACAGGGCCCTCACCCCTCCACTTT. Its translation is CASSPGTGPSPLHF.

The rearrangement uses TRBV3-1 (or the pseudogene TRBV3-2) and TRBJ2-1, with 9 bases that match TRBD2. CDR3 length equals 18 residues. Trimming at V came to 2 bases and at J to 0 bases, leaving 8 bases not matched to a gene. CDR1 is LGHDT, CDR2 YNNKEL, per germline (reference sequence). The CDR3 DNA sequence: TGTGCCAGCAGCCAACCCCAGGTAGCGGGGGACTCCTACAATGAGCAGTTCTTC. Amino acids: CASSQPQVAGDSYNEQFF.

The chain is built from TRBV2 and TRBJ1-6, with 10 bases identical to TRBD1. This CDR3 is 14 amino acids long. Per germline, CDR1 SNHLY and CDR2 FYNNEI. With V trimmed by 6 bases and J by 7 bases, 3 bases remained unmatched. The CDR3, as DNA: TGTGCCAGCAGGGGACAGGGGATCAATTCACCCCTCCACTTT. Its protein product is CASRGQGINSPLHF.

The chain couples TRBV18 to TRBJ1-1; weak D call: TRBD1 (6 bases). Trimming took off 6 bases at V and 1 base at J, with 12 bases between the two ends. Germline V gives CDR1 KGHSH, CDR2 LQKENI. This CDR3 comprises 14 residues. The CDR3: CASSRTDENTEAFF. CDR3 nucleotides: TGTGCCAGCTCCCGGACAGACGAGAACACTGAAGCTTTCTTT.

V usage is TRBV10-3 and J usage is TRBJ1-2, with 8 bases aligning to TRBD1. From germline, CDR1 is ENHRY and CDR2 SYGVKD. V shed 0 bases and J 13 bases; nucleotides not matched to a gene: 10. The length of the CDR3 is 14 residues. The CDR3, as DNA: TGTGCCATCAGTGAGTCGCCGGACAGGGAGAAGTGCACCTTC. The encoded protein is CAISESPDREKCTF.

This chain uses TRBV3-1 (or the pseudogene TRBV3-2) with TRBJ2-2, with D possibly TRBD2 on 7 matching bases. The CDR3 length is 17 residues. Germline V gene sequence: CDR1 LGHDT, CDR2 YNNKEL (reference sequence). Trimming took 4 bases from V and 0 from J, leaving 15 bases between them. For the CDR3, the DNA is TGTGCCAGCAGCCCGTTAGGGGGACTAACGAACACCGGGGAGCTGTTTTTT. Translated, it gives CASSPLGGLTNTGELFF.

This rearrangement joins TRBV7-6 to TRBJ1-6, with 10 bases lining up with TRBD1. The CDR3 consists of 17 residues. Looked up from germline, CDR1 is SGHVS and CDR2 is FNYEAQ. Germline trimming cut 5 bases from V and 8 bases from J; bases unmatched to any gene: 12. The CDR3: CASSPYGTGTGDSPLHF. CDR3 bases: TGTGCCAGCAGCCCTTACGGAACCGGGACAGGGGATTCACCCCTCCACTTT. Drawing the rest from reference TRBV7-6 and TRBJ1-6, the complete variable domain is GAGVSQSPRYKVTKRGQDVALRCDPISGHVSLYWYRQALGQGPEFLTYFNYEAQQDKSGLPNDRFSAERPEGSISTLTIQRTEQRDSAMYRCASSPYGTGTGDSPLHFGNGTRLTVT.

The rearrangement links TRBV18 to TRBJ1-1; no definite D call. The germline V and J ends were trimmed by 3 bases and 3 bases, with 14 bases remaining between them. The germline V gene has CDR1 KGHSH and CDR2 LQKENI. The CDR3 contains 15 residues. The CDR3 here is CASSPLKQWDTEAFF. The CDR3, as DNA: TGTGCCAGCTCACCTCTAAAACAGTGGGACACTGAAGCTTTCTTT.

The chain employs TRBV6-6 and TRBJ1-1, with 7 bases fitting TRBD1. The J segment lost 5 bases and the V segment lost 5 bases, leaving 14 bases of the junction unmatched. The germline gives CDR1 MNHNY, CDR2 SVGAGI (reference sequence). This CDR3 is built from 16 residues. The CDR3: CASSRTSQGVRTEAFF. CDR3 coding DNA: TGTGCCAGCAGTCGAACCTCCCAGGGGGTCAGAACTGAAGCTTTCTTT.

A single count supports this clone. An end of the junction differs from the germline gene, which may be a read error. The chain employs TRBV10-3 and TRBJ1-1; no definite D call. The CDR3 has 11 residues. The germline V gene has CDR1 ENHRY and CDR2 SYGVKD. For the CDR3, the DNA is TGTGCCATAAGTGCGGAGACTGAAGCTTTCTTT. Residues: CAISAETEAFF.

The chain has TRBV29-1 and TRBJ1-2; TRBD1 aligns across 9 bases. CDR3 length: 13 amino acids. The junction had 6 bases not matched to a gene; V was cut back by 6 bases and J by 4 bases. Germline-derived CDR1 and CDR2 are SQVTM and ANQGSEA. Here the CDR3 reads CSVVGQGSYGYTF. The CDR3 DNA follows: TGCAGCGTAGTCGGACAGGGGAGCTATGGCTACACCTTC.